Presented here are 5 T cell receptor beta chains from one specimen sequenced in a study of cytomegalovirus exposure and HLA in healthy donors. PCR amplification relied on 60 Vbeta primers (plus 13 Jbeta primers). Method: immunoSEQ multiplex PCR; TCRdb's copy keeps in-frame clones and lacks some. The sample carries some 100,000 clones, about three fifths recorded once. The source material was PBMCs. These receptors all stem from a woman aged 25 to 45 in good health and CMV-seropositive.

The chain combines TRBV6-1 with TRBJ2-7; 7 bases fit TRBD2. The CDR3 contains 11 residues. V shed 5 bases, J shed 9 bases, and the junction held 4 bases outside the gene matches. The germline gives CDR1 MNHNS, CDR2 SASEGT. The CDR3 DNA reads TGTGCCAGCAGTTTCACGGGGGGGCAGTACTTC. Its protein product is CASSFTGGQYF.

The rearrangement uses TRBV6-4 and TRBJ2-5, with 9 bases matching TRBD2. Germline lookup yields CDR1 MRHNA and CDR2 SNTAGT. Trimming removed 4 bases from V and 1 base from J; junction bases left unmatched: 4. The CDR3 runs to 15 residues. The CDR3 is CASSVKAGGQETQYF. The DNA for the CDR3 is TGTGCCAGCAGTGTTAAAGCGGGGGGCCAAGAGACCCAGTACTTC.

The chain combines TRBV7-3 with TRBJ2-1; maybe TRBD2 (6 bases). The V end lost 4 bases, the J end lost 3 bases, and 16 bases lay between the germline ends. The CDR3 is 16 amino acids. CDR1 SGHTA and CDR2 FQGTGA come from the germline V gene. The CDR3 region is CASSSAVGSGYNEQFF. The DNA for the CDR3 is TGTGCCAGCAGCTCCGCAGTGGGTAGCGGCTACAATGAGCAGTTCTTC.

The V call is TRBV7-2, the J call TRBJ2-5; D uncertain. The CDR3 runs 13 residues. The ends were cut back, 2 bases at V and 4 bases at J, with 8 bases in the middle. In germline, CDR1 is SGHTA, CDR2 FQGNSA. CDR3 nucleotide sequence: TGTGCCAGCAGCTTAAATCAGCGAGAGACCCAGTACTTC. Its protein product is CASSLNQRETQYF.

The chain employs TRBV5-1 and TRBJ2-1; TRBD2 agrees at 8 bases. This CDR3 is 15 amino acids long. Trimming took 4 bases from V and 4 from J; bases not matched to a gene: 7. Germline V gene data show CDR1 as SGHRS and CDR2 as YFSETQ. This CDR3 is CASSPGGAGYNEQFF. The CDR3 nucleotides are TGCGCCAGCAGCCCCGGGGGGGCGGGGTACAATGAGCAGTTCTTC.